Sequencing of this TCR beta chain was carried out in a study of OX40 agonist ivuxolimab in advanced cancers. General observations from the study: At 0.1 to 3.0 mg/kg and by week 6, clonal expansion occurred in CD4+ and CD8+ blood T cells.

Notes on this clone: Its cognate antigen is unknown.

This table comes from immunoSEQ multiplex PCR, and its TCRdb copy is limited to in-frame clones, with some not included. Of over 60,000 clones in the sample, about 85% are singletons; the top ten hold roughly 0.7%. The CDR3 totals 18 residues. Trimming stripped 0 bases from V and 0 bases from J, with 14 bases between. CDR1 is LGHNA, CDR2 YSLEER, per germline. This TCR came from an adult with an advanced solid tumor such as melanoma, head and neck, liver or kidney cancer. The gene calls are TRBV4-3 and TRBJ1-4; D not certain. Here the sequenced sample was CD4+ or CD8+ T cells sorted from blood, taken in a trial of the OX40 agonist ivuxolimab. The CDR3 loop reads CASSQEGSLAATNEKLFF. The CDR3 coding sequence is TGCGCCAGCAGCCAAGAGGGATCTTTGGCAGCAACTAATGAAAAACTGTTTTTT.